This is a list of T cell receptor beta chains from one sample in a study of T cell repertoires and HLA-DP antigens. The data were produced by immunoSEQ multiplex PCR, yet TCRdb's version contains in-frame clones alone and is incomplete. The sample has about 89,000 clones; around nine tenths are singletons. Their antigens are not known. The sample was CD4+ T cells from PBMCs. All receptors derive from a man aged 45-65 years in good health and CMV-seronegative. CDR3s include the opening cysteine and the closing phenylalanine or tryptophan. Fields, in order: clone size, V gene, J gene, D gene, CDR3 protein, CDR3 DNA. A D gene is named only where the DNA matches it firmly. Clone size is shown for a subset of rows, as once, few, many or a class of expanded clone.

abundance: once; v_gene: TRBV5-4; j_gene: TRBJ2-1; d_gene: TRBD2; CDR3aa: CASTVTSGRTNEQFF; CDR3nt: TGTGCCAGCACCGTAACTAGCGGGAGAACTAATGAGCAGTTCTTC
abundance: NA; v_gene: TRBV6-1; j_gene: TRBJ2-3; d_gene: NA; CDR3aa: CASSERQLVYTDTQYF; CDR3nt: TGTGCCAGCAGTGAGCGCCAGCTAGTTTACACAGATACGCAGTATTTT
abundance: NA; v_gene: TRBV5-1; j_gene: TRBJ2-7; d_gene: NA; CDR3aa: CASSSGRRERGSYEQYF; CDR3nt: TGCGCCAGCAGCTCCGGGCGTAGAGAAAGGGGATCCTACGAGCAGTACTTC
abundance: NA; v_gene: TRBV4-1; j_gene: TRBJ2-2; d_gene: TRBD2; CDR3aa: CASSQDLSSGRATGELFF; CDR3nt: TGCGCCAGCAGCCAAGATCTGAGTAGCGGGAGGGCCACCGGGGAGCTGTTTTTT
abundance: NA; v_gene: TRBV19; j_gene: TRBJ1-1; d_gene: NA; CDR3aa: CASSIQANTEAFF; CDR3nt: TGTGCCAGTAGTATACAGGCAAACACTGAAGCTTTCTTT
abundance: NA; v_gene: TRBV7-8; j_gene: TRBJ2-3; d_gene: TRBD2; CDR3aa: CASSRGLAGSDTQYF; CDR3nt: TGTGCCAGCAGCCGAGGACTAGCGGGTTCAGATACGCAGTATTTT
abundance: NA; v_gene: TRBV7-2; j_gene: TRBJ1-1; d_gene: TRBD1; CDR3aa: CATGQGVGTEAFF; CDR3nt: TGTGCCACCGGACAGGGTGTCGGCACTGAAGCTTTCTTT
abundance: NA; v_gene: TRBV10-3; j_gene: TRBJ2-7; d_gene: NA; CDR3aa: CAISETERVGYEQYF; CDR3nt: TGTGCCATCAGTGAGACAGAGAGGGTGGGCTACGAGCAGTACTTC
abundance: NA; v_gene: TRBV28; j_gene: TRBJ2-1; d_gene: TRBD2; CDR3aa: CASSFQTSGRYEQFF; CDR3nt: TGTGCCAGCAGTTTCCAGACTAGCGGGAGATATGAGCAGTTCTTC
abundance: NA; v_gene: TRBV5-5; j_gene: TRBJ2-3; d_gene: TRBD2; CDR3aa: CASSLVVAGDDTQYF; CDR3nt: TGTGCCAGCAGCTTGGTAGTAGCGGGGGATGATACGCAGTATTTT
abundance: NA; v_gene: TRBV6-5; j_gene: TRBJ2-2; d_gene: NA; CDR3aa: CASSYLNTGELFF; CDR3nt: TGTGCCAGCAGTTACCTGAACACCGGGGAGCTGTTTTTT
abundance: once; v_gene: TRBV6-5; j_gene: TRBJ1-5; d_gene: NA; CDR3aa: CASIKGGGNQPQHF; CDR3nt: TGTGCCAGCATCAAAGGGGGTGGCAATCAGCCCCAGCATTTT
abundance: NA; v_gene: TRBV4-3; j_gene: TRBJ2-7; d_gene: TRBD2; CDR3aa: CASSLTSGGAYEQYF; CDR3nt: TGCGCCAGCAGCCTGACTAGCGGGGGGGCCTACGAGCAGTACTTC
abundance: NA; v_gene: TRBV6-5; j_gene: TRBJ1-2; d_gene: TRBD1; CDR3aa: CASSRGGSKGYTF; CDR3nt: TGTGCCAGCAGCCGAGGGGGCTCCAAGGGCTACACCTTC
abundance: NA; v_gene: TRBV7-2; j_gene: TRBJ2-7; d_gene: TRBD2; CDR3aa: CASSLPGGRPYEQYF; CDR3nt: TGTGCCAGCAGCTTACCGGGAGGGCGTCCCTACGAGCAGTACTTC
abundance: NA; v_gene: TRBV2; j_gene: TRBJ1-2; d_gene: NA; CDR3aa: CASGIDSPYGYTF; CDR3nt: TGTGCCAGCGGAATTGACAGTCCCTATGGCTACACCTTC
abundance: medium-sized; v_gene: TRBV5-4; j_gene: TRBJ2-7; d_gene: TRBD2; CDR3aa: CASSLAAGATYEQYF; CDR3nt: TGTGCCAGCAGCTTGGCAGCGGGGGCCACCTACGAGCAGTACTTC
abundance: NA; v_gene: TRBV6-1; j_gene: TRBJ1-2; d_gene: TRBD1; CDR3aa: CASSSGGNEYGYTF; CDR3nt: TGTGCCAGCAGTTCAGGGGGAAATGAGTATGGCTACACCTTC
abundance: once; v_gene: TRBV9; j_gene: TRBJ2-6; d_gene: TRBD2; CDR3aa: CASSPREGYGANVLTF; CDR3nt: TGTGCCAGCAGCCCGAGGGAGGGCTATGGGGCCAACGTCCTGACTTTC
abundance: NA; v_gene: TRBV28; j_gene: TRBJ1-5; d_gene: NA; CDR3aa: CASSQPGLQPQHF; CDR3nt: TGTGCCAGCAGCCAACCGGGGCTCCAGCCCCAGCATTTT
abundance: NA; v_gene: TRBV5-6; j_gene: TRBJ1-5; d_gene: NA; CDR3aa: CASSVTASSNQPQHF; CDR3nt: TGTGCCAGCAGCGTAACAGCTTCCAGCAATCAGCCCCAGCATTTT
abundance: NA; v_gene: TRBV28; j_gene: TRBJ2-1; d_gene: NA; CDR3aa: CATLGDYNEQFF; CDR3nt: TGTGCCACCCTTGGAGACTACAATGAGCAGTTCTTC
abundance: NA; v_gene: TRBV5-4; j_gene: TRBJ1-3; d_gene: NA; CDR3aa: CASSRGAGNTIYF; CDR3nt: TGTGCCAGCAGCAGGGGGGCTGGAAACACCATATATTTT
abundance: NA; v_gene: TRBV15; j_gene: TRBJ1-2; d_gene: NA; CDR3aa: CATSRGGTQGGGYTF; CDR3nt: TGTGCCACCAGCAGAGGAGGGACACAGGGTGGTGGCTACACCTTC
abundance: NA; v_gene: TRBV6-6; j_gene: TRBJ2-3; d_gene: NA; CDR3aa: CASKTRGTDTQYF; CDR3nt: TGTGCCAGCAAGACAAGGGGCACAGATACGCAGTATTTT
abundance: NA; v_gene: TRBV19; j_gene: TRBJ1-4; d_gene: TRBD1; CDR3aa: CASSFDDREREKLFF; CDR3nt: TGTGCCAGTAGCTTTGATGACAGGGAGAGAGAAAAACTGTTTTTT
abundance: many; v_gene: TRBV6-1; j_gene: TRBJ2-7; d_gene: TRBD2; CDR3aa: CASSEASGGAYEQYF; CDR3nt: TGTGCCAGCAGTGAAGCTAGCGGGGGGGCCTACGAGCAGTACTTC
abundance: NA; v_gene: TRBV11-1; j_gene: TRBJ2-2; d_gene: TRBD2; CDR3aa: CASSFRAGGRVTGELFF; CDR3nt: TGTGCCAGCAGCTTTAGGGCTGGCGGGAGGGTAACCGGGGAGCTGTTTTTT
abundance: few; v_gene: TRBV7-2; j_gene: TRBJ1-2; d_gene: TRBD1; CDR3aa: CASSSDRQYGYTF; CDR3nt: TGTGCCAGCAGTTCGGACAGGCAATATGGCTACACCTTC
abundance: NA; v_gene: TRBV11-2; j_gene: TRBJ2-1; d_gene: TRBD2; CDR3aa: CASSRGASGGYNEQFF; CDR3nt: TGTGCCAGCAGCCGAGGGGCTAGCGGGGGCTACAATGAGCAGTTCTTC
abundance: NA; v_gene: TRBV27; j_gene: TRBJ1-4; d_gene: TRBD1; CDR3aa: CASSPLMDRGRYNEKLFF; CDR3nt: TGTGCCAGCAGCCCTTTAATGGACAGGGGGCGGTATAATGAAAAACTGTTTTTT
abundance: few; v_gene: TRBV9; j_gene: TRBJ1-1; d_gene: NA; CDR3aa: CASSVGWGTEAFF; CDR3nt: TGTGCCAGCAGCGTAGGATGGGGCACTGAAGCTTTCTTT
abundance: NA; v_gene: TRBV5-4; j_gene: TRBJ1-3; d_gene: TRBD1; CDR3aa: CASSFAGGGGNTIYF; CDR3nt: TGTGCCAGCAGCTTTGCAGGGGGCGGTGGAAACACCATATATTTT